The 4 T cell receptor beta chains presented below share a single source sample, sequenced in a study of HIV-infected patients and healthy controls. Whole blood was used without fractionation, so all unsorted peripheral T cells were included. cDNA was made from 500 ng RNA using alpha and beta constant primers. Alpha and beta chain libraries were made separately by chain-specific third strand synthesis with multiplexing indices. One entry per CDR3 protein results from TCRdb running MiXCR on the 5' RACE reads. Of under 20,000 distinct CDR3 sequences in the sample, 10% were seen once. The sample was blood. The source of these receptors is an adult in good health.

This chain links TRBV3-1 with TRBJ2-7; maybe TRBD1 (6 bases). V was pared by 4 bases and J by 3 bases, with 19 bases between. The CDR3 loop spans 16 amino acids. The germline CDR1 and CDR2 sequences are LGHDT and YNNKEL (reference sequence). CDR3 region: CASSPFTRQGFYEQYF. In nucleotides, the CDR3 is TGTGCCAGCAGCCCCTTTACTCGGCAGGGGTTCTACGAGCAGTACTTC.

The chain recombines TRBV5-1 with TRBJ1-2; D unresolved. Between the trimmed V and J ends, which lost 0 bases and 0 bases, there was a span of 6 bases. The CDR3 sequence is 14 residues long. CDR1 and CDR2 (germline): SGHRS, YFSETQ. The chain's CDR3 is CASSLGDTNYGYTF. The CDR3 DNA reads as TGCGCCAGCAGCTTGGGAGACACTAACTATGGCTACACCTTC.

Ten or more counts support this clonotype. V is TRBV7-2 and J is TRBJ2-1; D perhaps matches TRBD1 (5 bases). The CDR3 loop spans 13 amino acids. Deletions cut 5 bases from V and 10 bases from J, with 15 bases between. Germline V gene lookup returns CDR1 SGHTA and CDR2 FQGNSA. The CDR3 DNA sequence: TGTGCCAGCAGCGAATACCTCAGACAGGAGCAGTTCTTC. It encodes CASSEYLRQEQFF.

There are many counts of this clonotype. The V call is TRBV27, the J call TRBJ2-7, with no clear D. The germline gives CDR1 MNHEY, CDR2 SMNVEV (reference sequence). The CDR3 has 14 amino acids. Trimming removed 0 bases at V and 2 bases at J, with 8 bases between. CDR3 in DNA: TGTGCCAGCAGTTTATCGGGCCGGACCTACGAGCAGTACTTC. This encodes CASSLSGRTYEQYF.